Each of the 8 T cell receptor beta chains below was sequenced from the same sample in a study of regulatory T cells in long-lasting Graves disease (TCRdb year 2021). Libraries were made using multiplex PCR. Sequencing used an Illumina HiSeq 4000. To build TCR beta libraries, CDR3 regions were amplified by Arm-PCR using iRepertoire HTBI primers. TCRdb ran its own pipeline on the public reads, namely fastp trimming at Q25 and MiXCR clone calling, and kept in-frame beta chains. Here each entry gathers all rows of one CDR3 protein and keeps the most common genes and DNA. The sample records around 500,000 distinct CDR3 sequences, approximately 13% of which are singletons. The top ten clonotypes cover about 9.1% of the sample. The sample's time point label, decoded: newly diagnosed GD, antithyroid drugs for less than 3 months. For both TCR sequencing and RNA sequencing, RNA was extracted from PBMCs using TRIzol.

These sequences were also reported in another study, on T cells in Graves' hyperthyroidism and ophthalmopathy.

This material consisted of peripheral blood mononuclear cells (PBMCs), taken at new diagnosis, from a patient treated with antithyroid drugs. The receptors derive from a man aged 25-45 years with Graves disease. Donor details come from another sample of the same person, matched by shared clones.

This clonotype was seen a few times. The gene calls are TRBV19 and TRBJ2-5, with 9 bases aligning to TRBD2. CDR1 and CDR2 (germline): LNHDA, SQIVND (reference sequence). This CDR3 spans 15 amino acids. V lost 7 bases, J lost 5 bases, and 11 bases stayed unmatched. The CDR3 sequence: CASKDKRGVGETQYF. The CDR3 DNA follows: TGTGCCAGTAAGGACAAGCGGGGGGTCGGGGAGACCCAGTACTTC.

This clonotype has ten or more counts. The chain links TRBV3-1 to TRBJ2-5; 13 nucleotides agree with TRBD2. Germline V lookup: CDR1 LGHDT, CDR2 YNNKEL (reference sequence). The J segment lost 4 bases and the V segment lost 4 bases, leaving 3 bases of the junction unmatched. CDR3 length equals 15 residues. CDR3 in amino acids: CASSPWTSGGETQYF. CDR3 bases: TGTGCCAGCAGCCCTTGGACTAGCGGGGGAGAGACCCAGTACTTC.

This clonotype was counted at least ten times. This chain joins TRBV10-3 and TRBJ2-7; D possibly corresponds to TRBD1 (5 bases). In germline, CDR1 is ENHRY, CDR2 SYGVKD. The V end lost 4 bases, the J end lost 5 bases, and 15 bases lay between the germline ends. The CDR3 is made up of 14 amino acids. The CDR3 DNA is TGTGCCATCAGTGGGGCGCAGGGTATTGACGAGCAGTACTTC. Translated: CAISGAQGIDEQYF.

The J gene is TRBJ2-3, the V gene TRBV12-5; D unresolved. Germline V CDR1 and CDR2: LGHNT, FRNRAP. The CDR3 is made up of 17 amino acids. V lost 0 bases and J lost 2, with 15 bases in between. The CDR3 loop reads CASGLVPPARNTDTQYF. The CDR3 DNA reads TGTGCTAGTGGTTTGGTACCCCCAGCGAGAAACACAGATACGCAGTATTTT.

This clonotype was seen repeatedly, ten times or more. The gene calls are TRBV11-2 and TRBJ1-1; 9 bases line up with TRBD1. This CDR3 region has 13 residues. From germline, CDR1 is SGHAT and CDR2 FQNNGV. The junction had 7 bases not matched to a gene; V was cut back by 6 bases and J by 8 bases. The CDR3 region has the DNA TGTGCCAGCAGTTTCGGGACAGGGACCGAAGCTTTCTTT. Its protein product is CASSFGTGTEAFF.

The chain is built from TRBV5-1 and TRBJ2-7; TRBD2 might be the D (6 bases). V dropped 0 bases and J dropped 0 bases, with 10 bases sitting between them. The CDR3 loop spans 15 amino acids. Germline V lookup: CDR1 SGHRS, CDR2 YFSETQ. The CDR3 DNA reads as TGCGCCAGCAGCTTGGGGGACGGGAGCTCCTACGAGCAGTACTTC. It codes for CASSLGDGSSYEQYF.

This clonotype was observed many times. The CDR3 sequence: CASRYRGYEQYF. DNA for the CDR3: TGTGCCAGCAGGTATAGGGGCTACGAGCAGTACTTC. J is TRBJ2-7 and V is TRBV6-1, with a tentative D call TRBD1 (5 bases). The V gene's germline CDR1 is MNHNS and CDR2 SASEGT. The V end lost 6 bases, the J end lost 3 bases, and 9 bases lay between the germline ends. CDR3 length: 12 amino acids.

This clonotype was seen more than once but under ten times. The chain employs TRBV10-3 and TRBJ2-7; weak D call: TRBD2 (6 bases). This CDR3 is built from 14 residues. V was cut by 4 bases and J by 2 bases, with 12 bases left in between. Germline CDR1 reads ENHRY; CDR2 reads SYGVKD. CDR3 sequence reads: CAISGAGLPYEQYF. In DNA form, the CDR3 reads TGTGCCATCAGTGGAGCGGGCCTACCCTACGAGCAGTACTTC.